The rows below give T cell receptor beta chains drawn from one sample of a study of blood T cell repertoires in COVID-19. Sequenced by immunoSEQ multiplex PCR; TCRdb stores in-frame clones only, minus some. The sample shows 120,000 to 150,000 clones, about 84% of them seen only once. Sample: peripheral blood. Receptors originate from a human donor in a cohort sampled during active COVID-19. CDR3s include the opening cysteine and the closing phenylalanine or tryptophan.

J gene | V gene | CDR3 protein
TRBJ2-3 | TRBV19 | CASKWLAGTTDTQYF
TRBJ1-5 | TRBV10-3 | CAISEGDKYQPQHF
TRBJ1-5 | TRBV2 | CASREGDQPQHF
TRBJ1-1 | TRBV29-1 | CSVEPDTTNTEAFF
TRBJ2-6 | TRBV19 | CASSPTSGRANVLTF
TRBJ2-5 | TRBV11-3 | CASSAGTSEKETQYF
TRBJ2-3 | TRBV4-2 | CASSQAVGGLDTQYF
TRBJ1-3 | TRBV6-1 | CASSESGFRTIYF
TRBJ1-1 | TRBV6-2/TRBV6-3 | CASSLAQGSTAFF
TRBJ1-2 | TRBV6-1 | CASSERGTTLRGYGYTF
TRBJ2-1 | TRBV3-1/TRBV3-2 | CASSPRTSGGGEQFF
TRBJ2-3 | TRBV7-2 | CASSPGGDTQYF
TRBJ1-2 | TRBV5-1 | CASSLAGQGATGYTF
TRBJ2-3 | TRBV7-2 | CASSLGGRGLYF
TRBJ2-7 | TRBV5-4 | CASSSGTKRVFPYEQYF
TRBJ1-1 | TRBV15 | CATSGLREGVTEAFF
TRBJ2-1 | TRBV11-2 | CASSLGVGLAVYNEQFF
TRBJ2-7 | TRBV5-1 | CASSLGQGISYEQYF
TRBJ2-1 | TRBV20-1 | CSASFGRGGTYNEQFF
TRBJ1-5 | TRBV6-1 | CASSELGRPQHF
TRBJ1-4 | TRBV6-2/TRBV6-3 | CASSYLGGNEKLFF
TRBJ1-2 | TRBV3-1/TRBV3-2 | CASSQAGTGTGNGYTF
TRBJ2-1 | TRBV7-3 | CASTVSSGQGHEQFF
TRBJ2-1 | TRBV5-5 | CASTKSTGWNYNEQFF
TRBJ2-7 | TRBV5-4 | CASSTSMTTYEQYF
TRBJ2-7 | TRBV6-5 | CASSSLRQGLSYEQYF
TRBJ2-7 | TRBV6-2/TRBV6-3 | CASSFDAERGSYEQYF
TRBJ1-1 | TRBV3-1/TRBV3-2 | CASSQDLDRGGTEAFF
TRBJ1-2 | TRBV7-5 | CARSSHVTGDSLYGYTF
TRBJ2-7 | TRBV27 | CASSPDLGGLGEQYF
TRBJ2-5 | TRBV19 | CASSPRERVQETQYF
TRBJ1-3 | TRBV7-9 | CASSLVLSLSGNTIYF
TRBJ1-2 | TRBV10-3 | CAISDRTFTRGYTF
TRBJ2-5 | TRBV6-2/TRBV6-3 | CASSYSASGGPWGIETQYF
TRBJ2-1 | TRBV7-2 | CASSSSGGARFSYNEQFF
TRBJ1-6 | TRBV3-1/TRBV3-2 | CASSQDWRNSPLHF
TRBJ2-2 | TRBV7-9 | CASAGTENTGELFF
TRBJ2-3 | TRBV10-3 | CAIRPGTGGADTQYF
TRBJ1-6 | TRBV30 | CAWRTGVPNSPLHF
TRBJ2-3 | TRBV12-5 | CASNPTSGGAATDTQYF
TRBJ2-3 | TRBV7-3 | CASSLSISGGRSSQYF
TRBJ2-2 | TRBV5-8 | CASSLQAGVVF
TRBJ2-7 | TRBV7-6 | CASSLTSGHEQYF
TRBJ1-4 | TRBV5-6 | CASSWGVDAEKLFF
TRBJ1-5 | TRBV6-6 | CASSRAGTGGRGGNQPQHF
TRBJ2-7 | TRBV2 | CASSDQAFYEQYF
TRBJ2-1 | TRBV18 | CASSPRTSGGTYNEQFF
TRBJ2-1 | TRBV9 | CASSARTSRGGEQFF
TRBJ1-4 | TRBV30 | CAWSLQGPEKLFF
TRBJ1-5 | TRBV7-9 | CASSPVGTGNQPQHF
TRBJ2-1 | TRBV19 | CASSMDRGDEQFF
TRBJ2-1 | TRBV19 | CASEGGPNNEQFF
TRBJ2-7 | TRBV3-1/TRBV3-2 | CASSQLTGTNSYEQYF